This TCR beta chain was identified during a study of blood T cell repertoires in COVID-19. Study background: T cells, B-cell-depleted T cells, or PBMCs supplied cDNA or gDNA.

The J segment lost 0 bases and the V segment lost 6 bases, leaving 7 bases of the junction unmatched. This CDR3 is built from 15 residues. Germline loops: CDR1 MNHEY, CDR2 SMNVEV (reference sequence). Per the original methods: The assay estimated nucleated cells by amplifying reference gene primers. Here immunoSEQ multiplex PCR was the method, and the copy in TCRdb shows in-frame clones only, minus some. V and J calls and clone size are given by that table; D and trimming were obtained from the DNA. The table includes 150,000 to 200,000 clones, more than 75% detected once. This clone has a single count.

This sequence joins TRBV27 and TRBJ2-7; 8 nucleotides align to TRBD2. The sequenced sample consisted of peripheral blood. This sequence was found in a human donor in a cohort sampled during active COVID-19. In DNA, the CDR3 is TGTGCCAGCAGCCGAACTAGCGGAGCCTCCTACGAGCAGTACTTC. It codes for CASSRTSGASYEQYF.